Here is one T cell receptor beta chain with its context. The entry originates in a study of cytomegalovirus exposure and HLA in healthy donors. Germline V gives CDR1 SGHNT, CDR2 YYREEE (reference sequence). The V segment lost 0 bases and the J segment 6 bases; nucleotides outside the gene matches: 17. This CDR3 region has 18 residues. PCR involved 60 Vbeta and 13 Jbeta primers. Profiled with immunoSEQ multiplex PCR; TCRdb holds only in-frame clones, not every one. This sample has about 200,000 clones, with less than 80% found just once. The chain is built from TRBV5-4 and TRBJ1-2, with 7 bases fitting TRBD1. The receptor's source is a woman in her twenties or thirties in good health and CMV-seropositive. Sequenced input: PBMCs. The CDR3 sequence: CASSLGFPPGQSGNGYTF. The CDR3 DNA reads as TGTGCCAGCAGCTTGGGATTCCCTCCGGGACAGTCAGGGAATGGCTACACCTTC.